The 27 T cell receptor beta chains below were found in one sample sequenced in a study of shared T cell receptors in the human thymus. Generated by immunoSEQ multiplex PCR, the TCRdb table keeps only in-frame clones and is missing some. In the table there are about 380,000 clones, roughly 94% of which are singletons. The sample consisted of thymocytes. These receptor sequences come from a human donor.

The CDR3: CASSQDRTGEQYF. The CDR3 nucleotides are TGTGCCAGCAGCCAAGATCGGACAGGCGAGCAGTACTTC. This chain links TRBV14 with TRBJ2-7, with TRBD1 matching over 7 bases. Germline values: CDR1 SGHDN, CDR2 FVKESK. CDR3 length: 13 amino acids. After removal of 0 bases from V and 6 bases from J, the junction contained 2 bases not matched to a gene. The variable domain in full, completed from reference TRBV14 and TRBJ2-7, reads EAGVTQFPSHSVIEKGQTVTLRCDPISGHDNLYWYRRVMGKEIKFLLHFVKESKQDESGMPNNRFLAERTGGTYSTLKVQPAELEDSGVYFCASSQDRTGEQYFGPGTRLTVT.

The chain couples TRBV7-6 to TRBJ1-1; TRBD1 might be the D (5 bases). The CDR3 is made up of 18 amino acids. Trimming took off 5 bases at V and 1 base at J, with 23 bases between the two ends. Germline V lookup: CDR1 SGHVS, CDR2 FNYEAQ. This chain's CDR3 is CASSHSGWGSGKNTEAFF. For the CDR3, the DNA is TGTGCCAGCAGCCACTCTGGTTGGGGGAGTGGGAAGAACACTGAAGCTTTCTTT.

The V call is TRBV15, the J call TRBJ1-4; possibly TRBD1 for D (5 bases). V lost 1 base to trimming and J lost 17 bases, with 26 bases between them. The CDR3 contains 16 residues. The V gene's germline CDR1 is LNHNV and CDR2 YYDKDF (reference sequence). For the CDR3, the DNA is TGTGCCACCAGCAGAGGCAGGGACGGGTTGGAGGTTCGTCTTTTTTTT. This codes for CATSRGRDGLEVRLFF.

The chain is built from TRBV4-2 and TRBJ2-7, with a weak D call TRBD1 (6 bases). Between the trimmed V and J ends, which lost 2 bases and 7 bases, there was a span of 21 bases. Germline lookup yields CDR1 LGHNA and CDR2 YNFKEQ. There are 16 residues in the CDR3. CDR3 protein: CASSQLSRGSRGEQYF. Written as DNA, the CDR3 is TGTGCCAGCAGCCAACTCAGCAGGGGCTCCCGGGGAGAGCAGTACTTC.

This chain joins TRBV4-2 and TRBJ2-7; 11 bases match TRBD2. The CDR3 is 14 residues long. J was trimmed by 6 bases and V by 3 bases; bases with no gene match: 4. Germline V CDR1 and CDR2: LGHNA, YNFKEQ. CDR3 sequence reads: CASSQVAGGPEQYF. The CDR3 bases are TGTGCCAGCAGCCAGGTAGCGGGAGGGCCCGAGCAGTACTTC.

The chain recombines TRBV14 with TRBJ1-2; no definite D call. V shed 1 base and J shed 8 bases, with 11 bases lying between them. The CDR3 length is 13 residues. Per germline, CDR1 SGHDN and CDR2 FVKESK. This chain's CDR3 is CASSQGAPGGYTF. The CDR3 nucleotides are TGTGCCAGCAGCCAAGGGGCCCCCGGAGGCTACACCTTC.

The rearrangement joins TRBV6-4 to TRBJ2-1, with D perhaps TRBD1 or TRBD2 (5 bases each). This CDR3 region has 15 residues. Germline lookup yields CDR1 MRHNA and CDR2 SNTAGT. V lost 2 bases, J lost 2 bases, and 10 bases lay in between. Written as DNA, the CDR3 is TGTGCCAGCAGTGACGGGGGTAGCCCCTACAATGAGCAGTTCTTC. Protein: CASSDGGSPYNEQFF.

The chain links TRBV27 to TRBJ2-2; 8 nucleotides match TRBD1. Unmatched junction bases numbered 7, after V lost 4 bases and J lost 6 bases. Germline V lookup: CDR1 MNHEY, CDR2 SMNVEV (reference sequence). This CDR3 has 15 residues. The CDR3 DNA is TGTGCCAGCAGTTCGGACAGGGAGGTAGCCGGGGAGCTGTTTTTT. This codes for CASSSDREVAGELFF.

The chain links TRBV6-5 to TRBJ2-7; 12 positions match TRBD1. V was clipped by 0 bases and J by 7 bases; unmatched bases: 7. There are 16 residues in the CDR3. Per germline, CDR1 MNHEY and CDR2 SVGAGI. The CDR3 DNA sequence: TGTGCCAGCAGTTACTCGAGGGACAGGGGGCTGCATGAGCAGTACTTC. Translated: CASSYSRDRGLHEQYF.

The chain is built from TRBV28 and TRBJ2-1; D not certain. This CDR3 is 12 amino acids long. Germline-derived CDR1 and CDR2 are MDHEN and SYDVKM. Trimming pared 11 bases from V and 4 bases from J, leaving 12 bases between. As DNA, the CDR3 is TGTGCCCTCGGAAGGCGGTACAATGAGCAGTTCTTC. As protein: CALGRRYNEQFF.

This chain joins TRBV18 and TRBJ2-3, with unresolved D. Germline lookup yields CDR1 KGHSH and CDR2 LQKENI. Trimming removed 1 base at V and 4 bases at J, with 6 bases between. This CDR3 region has 13 residues. The CDR3 region has the DNA TGTGCCAGCTCACCACGTCGGTCAGATACGCAGTATTTT. Amino acids: CASSPRRSDTQYF.

The chain links TRBV6-1 to TRBJ1-6; D ambiguous. Trimming shortened V by 4 bases and J by 6 bases, and 13 bases separated the two germline ends. The CDR3 is made up of 15 amino acids. Germline values: CDR1 MNHNS, CDR2 SASEGT. CDR3 residues: CASSALDGANSPLHF. In DNA, the CDR3 is TGTGCCAGCAGTGCCCTAGACGGAGCTAATTCACCCCTCCACTTT.

This sequence joins TRBV6-6 and TRBJ1-2, with TRBD1 matching 8 bases. Germline CDR1 is MNHNY and CDR2 is SVGAGI (reference sequence). The trim removed 9 bases at V and 4 bases at J, leaving 4 bases unmatched. The length of the CDR3 is 12 residues. The CDR3 bases are TGTGCCAGTAACAGGGGGTGCTATGGCTACACCTTC. It translates to CASNRGCYGYTF.

The J gene is TRBJ1-2, the V gene TRBV19; TRBD1 might be the D (6 bases). Trimming removed 8 bases at V and 1 base at J, with 17 bases between. Germline loops: CDR1 LNHDA, CDR2 SQIVND (reference sequence). The CDR3 has 15 residues. CDR3 sequence: CASGMGRGYNYGYTF. The CDR3 bases are TGTGCCAGTGGGATGGGCAGGGGTTATAACTATGGCTACACCTTC.

This rearrangement joins TRBV19 to TRBJ2-7, with 10 bases lining up with TRBD1. This CDR3 region has 15 residues. Germline loops: CDR1 LNHDA, CDR2 SQIVND (reference sequence). The V segment lost 4 bases and the J segment 2 bases; nucleotides outside the gene matches: 5. The chain's CDR3 is CASSNRDRGAYEQYF. The CDR3 bases are TGTGCCAGTAGTAACCGGGACAGGGGCGCCTACGAGCAGTACTTC.

The rearrangement links TRBV10-3 to TRBJ1-1; D is perhaps TRBD1 (5 bases). CDR3 length equals 15 residues. Per the germline V gene, CDR1 is ENHRY and CDR2 is SYGVKD. The germline V and J ends were trimmed by 0 bases and 3 bases, with 11 bases remaining between them. The CDR3 reads CAISESGRGDTEAFF. DNA for the CDR3: TGTGCCATCAGTGAGTCGGGTAGAGGGGACACTGAAGCTTTCTTT.

CDR3 amino acids: CASSPTYSSSPDTQYF. The CDR3 bases are TGCGCCAGCAGCCCGACATATAGCTCATCCCCAGATACGCAGTATTTT. V usage is TRBV5-1 and J usage is TRBJ2-3; no clear D. With 4 bases removed from V and 4 bases from J, the gap between germline ends came to 19 bases. Germline V gene sequence: CDR1 SGHRS, CDR2 YFSETQ. This CDR3 is 16 amino acids long. Together with reference TRBV5-1 and TRBJ2-3, the CDR3 gives the full variable domain: KAGVTQTPRYLIKTRGQQVTLSCSPISGHRSVSWYQQTPGQGLQFLFEYFSETQRNKGNFPGRFSGRQFSNSRSEMNVSTLELGDSALYLCASSPTYSSSPDTQYFGPGTRLTVL.

This chain joins TRBV5-1 and TRBJ2-7; the match to TRBD2 covers 10 bases. Germline lookup yields CDR1 SGHRS and CDR2 YFSETQ. J was trimmed by 4 bases and V by 3 bases; bases with no gene match: 10. CDR3 length: 16 residues. The CDR3 protein is CASSSPPGLAKYEQYF. CDR3 coding DNA: TGCGCCAGCAGCTCCCCTCCGGGACTAGCGAAATACGAGCAGTACTTC.

J is TRBJ2-5 and V is TRBV27; TRBD2 agrees at 8 bases. CDR3 length equals 15 residues. With V trimmed by 4 bases and J by 3 bases, 7 bases remained unmatched. CDR1 is MNHEY and CDR2 is SMNVEV in the germline V gene (reference sequence). In nucleotides, the CDR3 is TGTGCCAGCAGTTCCGTCGGGACTAGTAAAGAGACCCAGTACTTC. It encodes CASSSVGTSKETQYF.

The chain combines TRBV4-2 with TRBJ2-1; 8 nucleotides align to TRBD2. V was clipped by 5 bases and J by 2 bases; unmatched bases: 8. Germline CDR1 is LGHNA and CDR2 is YNFKEQ. This CDR3 comprises 16 residues. The CDR3 coding sequence is TGTGCCAGCAGCTTTGGCGGGAGGCGGGCCTACAATGAGCAGTTCTTC. Its translation is CASSFGGRRAYNEQFF.

V is TRBV7-6 and J is TRBJ1-1, with 8 bases identical to TRBD1. The CDR3 loop spans 18 amino acids. J was trimmed by 3 bases and V by 10 bases; bases with no gene match: 22. Per germline, CDR1 SGHVS and CDR2 FNYEAQ. The CDR3: CATALGVSRGLGDTEAFF. The CDR3, as DNA: TGTGCCACTGCCCTCGGGGTTTCCAGGGGGCTCGGGGACACTGAAGCTTTCTTT.

The V and J genes are TRBV29-1 and TRBJ1-3; D unclear. The CDR3 has 13 residues. In germline, CDR1 is SQVTM, CDR2 ANQGSEA. Trimming shortened V by 4 bases and J by 0 bases, and 7 bases separated the two germline ends. The CDR3 sequence: CSVVWTSGNTIYF. CDR3 bases: TGCAGCGTTGTGTGGACCTCTGGAAACACCATATATTTT. The full variable domain, its missing parts supplied by reference TRBV29-1 and TRBJ1-3, is SAVISQKPSRDICQRGTSLTIQCQVDSQVTMMFWYRQQPGQSLTLIATANQGSEATYESGFVIDKFPISRPNLTFSTLTVSNMSPEDSSIYLCSVVWTSGNTIYFGEGSWLTVV.

V and J are TRBV11-2 and TRBJ2-7, with TRBD2 as a possible D gene (5 bases). Trimming left V 5 bases short and J 1 base short, with 18 bases between. The CDR3 is 16 amino acids. The germline V gene has CDR1 SGHAT and CDR2 FQNNGV. In DNA form, the CDR3 reads TGTGCCAGCAGCAGTGGAGATAGACGGGAATCCTACGAGCAGTACTTC. Translation gives CASSSGDRRESYEQYF.

The gene calls are TRBV9 and TRBJ2-7; D perhaps matches TRBD1 (6 bases). Trimming cost V 0 bases and J 2 bases, with 9 bases left between them. The CDR3 consists of 14 residues. Germline loops: CDR1 SGDLS, CDR2 YYNGEE. Here the CDR3 reads CASSVGTVAYEQYF. For the CDR3, the DNA is TGTGCCAGCAGCGTAGGGACAGTAGCCTACGAGCAGTACTTC.

V is TRBV7-6 and J is TRBJ1-1; 7 positions agree with TRBD1. The germline gives CDR1 SGHVS, CDR2 FNYEAQ. Trimming removed 2 bases from V and 2 bases from J; junction bases left unmatched: 11. The CDR3 runs 17 residues. The CDR3 loop reads CASSLLMSGGINTEAFF. CDR3 DNA: TGTGCCAGCAGCTTATTAATGTCAGGGGGTATTAACACTGAAGCTTTCTTT.

This clone was counted a single time. The CDR3 region is CASREAFYNSPLHF. CDR3 nucleotide sequence: TGTGCCAGCAGGGAGGCCTTTTATAATTCACCCCTCCACTTT. The chain links TRBV7-6 to TRBJ1-6; D is uncertain. The V end was cut by 6 bases, the J end by 4 bases, with 10 bases between. This CDR3 is built from 14 residues. The germline gives CDR1 SGHVS, CDR2 FNYEAQ.

The gene calls are TRBV28 and TRBJ2-5; unclear D gene. Germline loops: CDR1 MDHEN, CDR2 SYDVKM. The CDR3 length is 13 residues. The germline V and J ends were trimmed by 2 bases and 5 bases, with 9 bases remaining between them. Written as DNA, the CDR3 is TGTGCCAGCAGTTTACAAAGCCGGGAGACCCAGTACTTC. Protein: CASSLQSRETQYF.